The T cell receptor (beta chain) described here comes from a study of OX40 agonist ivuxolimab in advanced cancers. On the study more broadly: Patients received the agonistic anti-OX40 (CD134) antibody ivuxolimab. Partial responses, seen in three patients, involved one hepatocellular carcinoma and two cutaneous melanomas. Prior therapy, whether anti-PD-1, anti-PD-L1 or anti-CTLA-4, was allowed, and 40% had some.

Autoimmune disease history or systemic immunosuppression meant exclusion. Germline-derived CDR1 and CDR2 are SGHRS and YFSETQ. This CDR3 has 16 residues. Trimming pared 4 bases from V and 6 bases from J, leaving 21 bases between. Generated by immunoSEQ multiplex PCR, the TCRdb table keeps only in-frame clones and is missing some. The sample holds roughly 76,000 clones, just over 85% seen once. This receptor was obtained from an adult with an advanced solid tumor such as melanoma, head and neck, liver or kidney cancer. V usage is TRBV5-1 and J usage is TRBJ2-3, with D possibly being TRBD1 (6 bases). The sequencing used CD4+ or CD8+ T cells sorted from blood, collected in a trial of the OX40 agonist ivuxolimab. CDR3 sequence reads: CASSKQGTAARDTQYF. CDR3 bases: TGCGCCAGCAGCAAACAGGGCACAGCGGCTAGGGATACGCAGTATTTT.